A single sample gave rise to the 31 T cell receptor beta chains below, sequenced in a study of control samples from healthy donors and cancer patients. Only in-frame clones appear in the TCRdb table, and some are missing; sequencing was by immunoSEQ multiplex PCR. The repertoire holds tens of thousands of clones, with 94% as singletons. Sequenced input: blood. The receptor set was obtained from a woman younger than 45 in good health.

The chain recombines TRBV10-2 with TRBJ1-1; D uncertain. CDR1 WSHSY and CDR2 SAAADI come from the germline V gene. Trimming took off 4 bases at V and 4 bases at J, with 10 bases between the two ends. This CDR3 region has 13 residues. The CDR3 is CASSVRQVTEAFF. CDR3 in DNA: TGCGCCAGCAGTGTAAGGCAGGTCACTGAAGCTTTCTTT.

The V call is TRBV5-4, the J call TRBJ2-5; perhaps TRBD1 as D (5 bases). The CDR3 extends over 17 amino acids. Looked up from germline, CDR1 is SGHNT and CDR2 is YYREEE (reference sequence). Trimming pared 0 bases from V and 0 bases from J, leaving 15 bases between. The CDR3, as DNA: TGTGCCAGCAGCTTGGACCCCGCAGGGTTGAACCAAGAGACCCAGTACTTC. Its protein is CASSLDPAGLNQETQYF. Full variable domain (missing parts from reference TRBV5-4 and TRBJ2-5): ETGVTQSPTHLIKTRGQQVTLRCSSQSGHNTVSWYQQALGQGPQFIFQYYREEENGRGNFPPRFSGLQFPNYSSELNVNALELDDSALYLCASSLDPAGLNQETQYFGPGTRLLVL.

CDR3 amino acids: CASTQGISEAFF. As DNA, the CDR3 is TGTGCCAGCACCCAGGGGATAAGTGAAGCTTTCTTT. The chain employs TRBV9 and TRBJ1-1, with D possibly TRBD1 on 6 matching bases. Between the trimmed V and J ends, which lost 6 bases and 7 bases, there was a span of 13 bases. CDR3 size: 12 residues. From germline, CDR1 is SGDLS and CDR2 YYNGEE.

For the CDR3, the DNA is TGTGCCAGCAGCTTAGGGACTAGCGGGACCCGAGGGCAGTTCTTC. It is translated as CASSLGTSGTRGQFF. The chain joins TRBV5-4 to TRBJ2-1; 13 bases map to TRBD2. Germline CDR1 is SGHNT and CDR2 is YYREEE (reference sequence). This CDR3 region has 15 residues. Germline trimming cut 2 bases from V and 12 bases from J; bases unmatched to any gene: 8.

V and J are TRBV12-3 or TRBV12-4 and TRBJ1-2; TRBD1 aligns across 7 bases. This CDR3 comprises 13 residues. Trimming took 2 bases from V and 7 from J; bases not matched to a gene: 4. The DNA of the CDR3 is TGTGCCAGCAGTTTAACAGGGGATTCTGGCTACACCTTC. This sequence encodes CASSLTGDSGYTF.

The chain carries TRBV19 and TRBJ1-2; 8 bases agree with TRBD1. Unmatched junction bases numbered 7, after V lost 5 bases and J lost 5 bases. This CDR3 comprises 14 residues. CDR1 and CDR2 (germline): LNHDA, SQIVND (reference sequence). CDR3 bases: TGTGCCAGTAGTCTCGGACAGGGTCTTTATGGCTACACCTTC. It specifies CASSLGQGLYGYTF.

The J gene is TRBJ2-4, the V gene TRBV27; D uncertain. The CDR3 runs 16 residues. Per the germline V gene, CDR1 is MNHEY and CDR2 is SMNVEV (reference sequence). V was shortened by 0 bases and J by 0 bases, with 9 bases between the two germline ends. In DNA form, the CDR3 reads TGTGCCAGCAGTTTATCCCTGACATTAGCCAAAAACATTCAGTACTTC. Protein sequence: CASSLSLTLAKNIQYF.

The CDR3 nucleotides read TGCGCCAGCACCTTTTTCGGGACTTCGAACACTGAAGCTTTCTTT. Protein: CASTFFGTSNTEAFF. V and J are TRBV4-1 and TRBJ1-1; D is perhaps TRBD1 (5 bases). V was pared by 7 bases and J by 1 base, with 16 bases between. Germline V CDR1 and CDR2: MGHRA, YSYEKL. The CDR3 extends over 15 amino acids.

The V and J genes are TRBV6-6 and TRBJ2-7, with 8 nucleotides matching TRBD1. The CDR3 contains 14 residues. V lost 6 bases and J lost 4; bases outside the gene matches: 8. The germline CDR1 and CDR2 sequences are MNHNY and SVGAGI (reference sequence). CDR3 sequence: CASSWGQGAYEQYF. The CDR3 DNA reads TGTGCCAGCAGCTGGGGGCAGGGGGCGTACGAGCAGTACTTC.

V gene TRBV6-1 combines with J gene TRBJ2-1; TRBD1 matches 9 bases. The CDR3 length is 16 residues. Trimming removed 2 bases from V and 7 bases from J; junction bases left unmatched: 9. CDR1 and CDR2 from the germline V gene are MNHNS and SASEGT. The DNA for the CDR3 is TGTGCCAGCAGTGAACACTCGACAGGGGGTAGAAATGAGCAGTTCTTC. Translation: CASSEHSTGGRNEQFF.

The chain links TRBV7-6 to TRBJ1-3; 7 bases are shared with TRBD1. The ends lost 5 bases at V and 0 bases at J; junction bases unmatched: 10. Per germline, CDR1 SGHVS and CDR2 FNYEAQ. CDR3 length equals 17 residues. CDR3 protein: CASSGGGQANSGNTIYF. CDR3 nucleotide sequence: TGTGCCAGCAGCGGAGGAGGACAGGCGAACTCTGGAAACACCATATATTTT.

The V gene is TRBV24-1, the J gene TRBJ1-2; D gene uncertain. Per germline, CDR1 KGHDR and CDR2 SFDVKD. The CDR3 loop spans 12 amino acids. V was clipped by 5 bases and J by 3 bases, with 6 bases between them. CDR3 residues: CATSGTYYGYTF. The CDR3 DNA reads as TGTGCCACCAGTGGAACCTACTATGGCTACACCTTC.

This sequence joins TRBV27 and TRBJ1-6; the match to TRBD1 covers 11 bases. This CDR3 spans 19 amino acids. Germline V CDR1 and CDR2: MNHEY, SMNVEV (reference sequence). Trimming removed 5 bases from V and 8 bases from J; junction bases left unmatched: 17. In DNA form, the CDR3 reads TGTGCCAGCAGTCAAGACGACGTTGGACAGGGGGCTTTAGATTCACCCCTCCACTTT. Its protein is CASSQDDVGQGALDSPLHF.

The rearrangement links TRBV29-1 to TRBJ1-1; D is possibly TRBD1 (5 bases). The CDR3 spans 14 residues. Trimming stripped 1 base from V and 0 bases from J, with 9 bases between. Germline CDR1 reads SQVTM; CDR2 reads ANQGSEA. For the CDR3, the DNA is TGCAGCGTTGAAGGGGGCGATCTGAACACTGAAGCTTTCTTT. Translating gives CSVEGGDLNTEAFF. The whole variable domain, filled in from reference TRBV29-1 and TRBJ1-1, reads SAVISQKPSRDICQRGTSLTIQCQVDSQVTMMFWYRQQPGQSLTLIATANQGSEATYESGFVIDKFPISRPNLTFSTLTVSNMSPEDSSIYLCSVEGGDLNTEAFFGQGTRLTVV.

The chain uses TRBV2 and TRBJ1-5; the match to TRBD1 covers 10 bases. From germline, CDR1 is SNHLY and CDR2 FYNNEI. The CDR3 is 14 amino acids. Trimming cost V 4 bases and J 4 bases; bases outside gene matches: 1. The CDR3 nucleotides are TGTGCCAGCAGTGGACAGGGGGCTAATCAGCCCCAGCATTTT. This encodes CASSGQGANQPQHF. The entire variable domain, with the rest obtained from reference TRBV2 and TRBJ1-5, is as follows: EPEVTQTPSHQVTQMGQEVILRCVPISNHLYFYWYRQILGQKVEFLVSFYNNEISEKSEIFDDQFSVERPDGSNFTLKIRSTKLEDSAMYFCASSGQGANQPQHFGDGTRLSIL.

The CDR3 DNA is TGTGCCAGCAGTTACTCGGCAGTCAGCTCCTACAATGAGCAGTTCTTC. Amino acid sequence: CASSYSAVSSYNEQFF. The chain couples TRBV6-2 or TRBV6-3 to TRBJ2-1, with D uncertain. The V gene's germline CDR1 is MNHEY and CDR2 SVGEGT. The CDR3 runs 16 residues. Deletions cut 0 bases from V and 0 bases from J, with 9 bases between.

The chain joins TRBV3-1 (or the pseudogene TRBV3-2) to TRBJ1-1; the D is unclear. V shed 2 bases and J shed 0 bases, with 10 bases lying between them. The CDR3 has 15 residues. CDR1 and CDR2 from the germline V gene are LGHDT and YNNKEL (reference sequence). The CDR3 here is CASSQSHSMNTEAFF. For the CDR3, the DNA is TGTGCCAGCAGCCAATCCCACAGCATGAACACTGAAGCTTTCTTT.

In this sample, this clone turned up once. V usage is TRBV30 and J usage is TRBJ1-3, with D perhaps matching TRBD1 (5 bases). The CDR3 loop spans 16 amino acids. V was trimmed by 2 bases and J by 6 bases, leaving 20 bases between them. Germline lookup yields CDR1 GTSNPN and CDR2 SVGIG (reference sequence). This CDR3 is CAWSTMGLPGQNTIYF. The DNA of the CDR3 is TGTGCCTGGAGTACAATGGGACTACCCGGCCAAAACACCATATATTTT. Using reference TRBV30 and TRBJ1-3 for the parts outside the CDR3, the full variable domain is SQTIHQWPATLVQPVGSPLSLECTVEGTSNPNLYWYRQAAGRGLQLLFYSVGIGQISSEVPQNLSASRPQDRQFILSSKKLLLSDSGFYLCAWSTMGLPGQNTIYFGEGSWLTVV.

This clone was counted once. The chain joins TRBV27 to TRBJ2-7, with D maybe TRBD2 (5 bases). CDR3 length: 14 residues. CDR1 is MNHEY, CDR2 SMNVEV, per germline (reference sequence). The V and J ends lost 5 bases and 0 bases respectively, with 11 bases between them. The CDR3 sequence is CASSPQGSSYEQYF. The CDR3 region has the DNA TGTGCCAGCAGTCCTCAAGGGAGCTCCTACGAGCAGTACTTC.

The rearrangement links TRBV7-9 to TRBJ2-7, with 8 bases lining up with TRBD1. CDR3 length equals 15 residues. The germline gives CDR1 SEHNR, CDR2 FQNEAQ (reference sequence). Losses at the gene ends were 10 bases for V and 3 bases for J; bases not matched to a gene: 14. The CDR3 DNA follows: TGTGCCACCTCTTCCTTAGAGACAGGGGACTACGAGCAGTACTTC. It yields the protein CATSSLETGDYEQYF.

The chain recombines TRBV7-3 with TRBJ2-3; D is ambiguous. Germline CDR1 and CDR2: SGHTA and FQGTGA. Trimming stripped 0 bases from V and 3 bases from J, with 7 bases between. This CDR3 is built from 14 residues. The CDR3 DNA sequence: TGTGCCAGCAGCTTAACGGCTGGGACAGATACGCAGTATTTT. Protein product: CASSLTAGTDTQYF. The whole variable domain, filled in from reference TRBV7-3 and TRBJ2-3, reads GAGVSQTPSNKVTEKGKYVELRCDPISGHTALYWYRQSLGQGPEFLIYFQGTGAADDSGLPNDRFFAVRPEGSVSTLKIQRTERGDSAVYLCASSLTAGTDTQYFGPGTRLTVL.

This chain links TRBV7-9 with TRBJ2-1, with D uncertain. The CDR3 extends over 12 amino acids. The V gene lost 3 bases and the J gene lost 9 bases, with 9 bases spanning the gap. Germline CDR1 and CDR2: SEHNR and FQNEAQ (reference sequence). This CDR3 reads CASSLIDGEQFF. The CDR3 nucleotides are TGTGCCAGCAGCTTGATAGACGGTGAGCAGTTCTTC.

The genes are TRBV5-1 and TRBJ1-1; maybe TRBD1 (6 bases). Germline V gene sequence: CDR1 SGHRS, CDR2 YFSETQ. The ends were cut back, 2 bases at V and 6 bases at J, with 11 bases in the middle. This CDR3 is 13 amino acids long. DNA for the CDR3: TGCGCCAGCAGCTTTTCGGGGGCCTCTGAAGCTTTCTTT. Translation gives CASSFSGASEAFF.

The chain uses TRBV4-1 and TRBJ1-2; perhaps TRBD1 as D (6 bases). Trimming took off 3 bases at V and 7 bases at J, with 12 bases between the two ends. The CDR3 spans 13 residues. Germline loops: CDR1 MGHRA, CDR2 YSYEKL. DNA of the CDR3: TGCGCCAGCAGCCACGGTGGGGGCGGTGGCTACACCTTC. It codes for CASSHGGGGGYTF.

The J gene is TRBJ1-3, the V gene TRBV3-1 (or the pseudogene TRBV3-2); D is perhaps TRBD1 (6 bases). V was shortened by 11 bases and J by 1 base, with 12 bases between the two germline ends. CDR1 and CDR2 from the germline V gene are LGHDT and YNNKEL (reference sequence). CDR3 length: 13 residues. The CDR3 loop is CASGGLSGNTIYF. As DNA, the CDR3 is TGTGCCTCCGGGGGGCTGTCTGGAAACACCATATATTTT.

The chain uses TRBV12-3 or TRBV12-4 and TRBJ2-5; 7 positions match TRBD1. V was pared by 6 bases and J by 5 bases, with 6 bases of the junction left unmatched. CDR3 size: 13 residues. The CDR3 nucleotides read TGTGCCAGCAGGGACGGACAGGATGAGACCCAGTACTTC. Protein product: CASRDGQDETQYF.

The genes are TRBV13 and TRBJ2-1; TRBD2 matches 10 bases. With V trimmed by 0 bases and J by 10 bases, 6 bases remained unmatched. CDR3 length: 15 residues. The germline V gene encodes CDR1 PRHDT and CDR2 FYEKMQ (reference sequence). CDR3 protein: CASSLGLSGGKEQFF. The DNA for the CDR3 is TGTGCCAGCAGCTTAGGCCTTAGCGGGGGGAAGGAGCAGTTCTTC.

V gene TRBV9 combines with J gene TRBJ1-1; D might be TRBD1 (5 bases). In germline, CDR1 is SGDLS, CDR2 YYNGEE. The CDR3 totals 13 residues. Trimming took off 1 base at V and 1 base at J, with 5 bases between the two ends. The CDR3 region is CASSVRGNTEAFF. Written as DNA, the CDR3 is TGTGCCAGCAGCGTAAGGGGGAACACTGAAGCTTTCTTT.

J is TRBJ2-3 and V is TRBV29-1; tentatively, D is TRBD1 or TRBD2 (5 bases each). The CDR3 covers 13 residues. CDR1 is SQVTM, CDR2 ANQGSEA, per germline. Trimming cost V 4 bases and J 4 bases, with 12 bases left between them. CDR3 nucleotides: TGCAGCGTTGTTGAGGGGAGTCCAGATACGCAGTATTTT. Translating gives CSVVEGSPDTQYF.

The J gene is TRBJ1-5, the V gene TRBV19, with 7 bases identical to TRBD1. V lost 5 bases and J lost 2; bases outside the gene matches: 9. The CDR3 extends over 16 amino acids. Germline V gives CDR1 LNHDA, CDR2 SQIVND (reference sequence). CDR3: CASSLDRELGNQPQHF. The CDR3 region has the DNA TGTGCCAGTAGTCTCGACAGGGAATTAGGCAATCAGCCCCAGCATTTT. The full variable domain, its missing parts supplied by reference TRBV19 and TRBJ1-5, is DGGITQSPKYLFRKEGQNVTLSCEQNLNHDAMYWYRQDPGQGLRLIYYSQIVNDFQKGDIAEGYSVSREKKESFPLTVTSAQKNPTAFYLCASSLDRELGNQPQHFGDGTRLSIL.

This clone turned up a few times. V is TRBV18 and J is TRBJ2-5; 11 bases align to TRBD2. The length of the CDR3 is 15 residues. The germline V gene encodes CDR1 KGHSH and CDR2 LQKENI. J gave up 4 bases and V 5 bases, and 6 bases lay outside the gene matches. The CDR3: CASSSGLAALETQYF. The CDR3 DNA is TGTGCCAGCTCATCGGGACTAGCGGCACTAGAGACCCAGTACTTC.